A single sample gave rise to the 19 T cell receptor beta chains below, sequenced in a study of cytomegalovirus exposure and HLA in healthy donors. Use of 60 Vbeta and 13 Jbeta primers characterized the PCR. The table came from immunoSEQ multiplex PCR; TCRdb's copy has only in-frame clones and leaves some out. The table has more than 55,000 clones, over 70% seen once. Sequencing used PBMCs. Every receptor here comes from a woman in her 40s in good health and CMV-seronegative.

This clone was counted a single time. The rearrangement joins TRBV7-3 to TRBJ2-7, with 10 bases matching TRBD2. Germline values: CDR1 SGHTA, CDR2 FQGTGA. The CDR3 runs 15 residues. The V segment lost 5 bases and the J segment 5 bases; nucleotides outside the gene matches: 9. As DNA, the CDR3 is TGTGCCAGCAGCCCCGGACTAGCGGAGACGAACGAGCAGTACTTC. Translated, it gives CASSPGLAETNEQYF.

The chain has TRBV18 and TRBJ2-6; 8 positions match TRBD1. CDR3 length: 20 amino acids. V gave up 1 base and J gave up 1 base; unmatched junction bases: 12. Germline CDR1 reads KGHSH; CDR2 reads LQKENI. CDR3 sequence: CASSPLSMGQVKSGANVLTF. CDR3 nucleotides: TGTGCCAGCTCACCACTGTCTATGGGACAGGTGAAGTCTGGGGCCAACGTCCTGACTTTC.

The gene calls are TRBV28 and TRBJ1-5, with a weak D call TRBD1 (5 bases). Looked up from germline, CDR1 is MDHEN and CDR2 is SYDVKM. This CDR3 has 14 amino acids. The V end lost 5 bases, the J end lost 7 bases, and 15 bases lay between the germline ends. The DNA of the CDR3 is TGTGCCAGCAGTCCCCGCGGGGGGATACAGCCCCAGCATTTT. It specifies CASSPRGGIQPQHF.

The J gene is TRBJ1-2, the V gene TRBV28; D call uncertain. The germline V and J ends were trimmed by 6 bases and 2 bases, with 16 bases remaining between them. Germline V gives CDR1 MDHEN, CDR2 SYDVKM. The CDR3 runs 15 residues. CDR3 protein: CASRGPPGSNYGYTF. The CDR3 nucleotides are TGTGCCAGCAGAGGGCCCCCCGGGAGCAACTATGGCTACACCTTC.

The chain is built from TRBV2 and TRBJ2-6; D uncertain. V was pared by 1 base and J by 1 base, with 8 bases between. This CDR3 has 16 amino acids. CDR1 is SNHLY, CDR2 FYNNEI, per germline. CDR3: CASSEGWASGANVLTF. CDR3 sequence (DNA): TGTGCCAGCAGTGAAGGGTGGGCATCTGGGGCCAACGTCCTGACTTTC.

The genes are TRBV19 and TRBJ1-5; D is perhaps TRBD1 (5 bases). The CDR3 totals 12 residues. V was trimmed by 3 bases and J by 5 bases, leaving 5 bases between them. From germline, CDR1 is LNHDA and CDR2 SQIVND (reference sequence). The DNA of the CDR3 is TGTGCCAGTAGTATCAGGGATCAGCCCCAGCATTTT. This codes for CASSIRDQPQHF. Filled out from reference TRBV19 and TRBJ1-5, the complete variable domain reads DGGITQSPKYLFRKEGQNVTLSCEQNLNHDAMYWYRQDPGQGLRLIYYSQIVNDFQKGDIAEGYSVSREKKESFPLTVTSAQKNPTAFYLCASSIRDQPQHFGDGTRLSIL.

The rearrangement links TRBV7-9 to TRBJ2-5; D is uncertain. Germline-derived CDR1 and CDR2 are SEHNR and FQNEAQ (reference sequence). This CDR3 is built from 12 residues. V was trimmed by 5 bases and J by 0 bases, leaving 4 bases between them. CDR3 region: CASSENQETQYF. CDR3 coding DNA: TGTGCCAGCAGCGAGAACCAAGAGACCCAGTACTTC.

This CDR3 reads CASSPQGANYGYTF. For the CDR3, the DNA is TGTGCCAGCTCACCACAGGGGGCTAACTATGGCTACACCTTC. The J gene is TRBJ1-2, the V gene TRBV18; D is possibly TRBD1 (6 bases). CDR3 size: 14 residues. V shed 1 base and J shed 0 bases, with 6 bases lying between them. The germline CDR1 and CDR2 sequences are KGHSH and LQKENI.

This chain joins TRBV10-3 and TRBJ2-2; possibly TRBD2 for D (6 bases). Germline CDR1 ENHRY, CDR2 SYGVKD. Trimming took off 2 bases at V and 6 bases at J, with 10 bases between the two ends. There are 14 residues in the CDR3. The CDR3 sequence is CAISEGGTAGELFF. CDR3 nucleotides: TGTGCCATCAGTGAGGGCGGGACGGCCGGGGAGCTGTTTTTT.

This clone was counted a single time. The V and J genes are TRBV5-1 and TRBJ2-7; weak D call: TRBD1 (6 bases). Germline CDR1 is SGHRS and CDR2 is YFSETQ. The CDR3 length is 14 residues. V was clipped by 4 bases and J by 2 bases, with 13 bases between them. CDR3 loop: CASSVVDSPYEQYF. In DNA, the CDR3 is TGCGCCAGCAGCGTGGTGGACAGTCCCTACGAGCAGTACTTC.

V and J are TRBV18 and TRBJ2-2; a possible D gene is TRBD1 (6 bases). The V gene's germline CDR1 is KGHSH and CDR2 LQKENI. V was pared by 0 bases and J by 1 base, with 15 bases between. CDR3 length equals 18 residues. The CDR3 loop reads CASSPPDRGGKNTGELFF. DNA for the CDR3: TGTGCCAGCTCACCACCCGATCGAGGGGGTAAGAACACCGGGGAGCTGTTTTTT.

This rearrangement joins TRBV18 to TRBJ1-1, with D possibly matching TRBD1 (5 bases). The V end lost 4 bases, the J end lost 5 bases, and 14 bases lay between the germline ends. Germline CDR1 reads KGHSH; CDR2 reads LQKENI. The CDR3 is made up of 14 amino acids. The CDR3 reads CASSRRDRGTEAFF. The CDR3 DNA reads TGTGCCAGCTCACGGCGGGACCGAGGGACTGAAGCTTTCTTT.

J is TRBJ2-1 and V is TRBV9; 11 bases are shared with TRBD2. This CDR3 has 17 residues. CDR1 SGDLS and CDR2 YYNGEE come from the germline V gene. V lost 2 bases, J lost 5 bases, and 9 bases stayed unmatched. The CDR3 DNA reads as TGTGCCAGCAGCGTTGGACTAGCGGGCTCTTCCAACAATGAGCAGTTCTTC. Its protein is CASSVGLAGSSNNEQFF.

This chain connects TRBV5-1 to TRBJ2-3; 11 bases align to TRBD2. The CDR3 is 15 residues long. The ends lost 4 bases at V and 4 bases at J; junction bases unmatched: 5. The germline V gene has CDR1 SGHRS and CDR2 YFSETQ. The CDR3 DNA reads as TGCGCCAGCAGCCCAACGACTAGCGGGGCAGATACGCAGTATTTT. It encodes CASSPTTSGADTQYF.

The chain uses TRBV27 and TRBJ2-1; D unclear. Trimming took 5 bases from V and 6 from J, leaving 14 bases between them. This CDR3 comprises 14 residues. Germline V lookup: CDR1 MNHEY, CDR2 SMNVEV (reference sequence). The CDR3 is CASSPPTTINEQFF. DNA for the CDR3: TGTGCCAGCAGTCCTCCTACTACGATCAATGAGCAGTTCTTC.

The chain recombines TRBV11-1 with TRBJ2-7; 14 positions agree with TRBD2. Per the germline V gene, CDR1 is SGHAT and CDR2 is FQDESV (reference sequence). CDR3 length: 18 residues. The V and J ends lost 5 bases and 3 bases, in that order; junction bases with no gene match: 12. The CDR3 sequence is CASSQDGTSGRENYEQYF. The CDR3 DNA reads TGTGCCAGCAGCCAGGACGGGACTAGCGGGAGAGAAAACTACGAGCAGTACTTC.

V gene TRBV5-3 combines with J gene TRBJ2-5; a weak D match, TRBD1 (6 bases). TRBV5-3 is annotated as an ORF whose role is uncertain. V was shortened by 4 bases and J by 2 bases, with 12 bases between the two germline ends. The CDR3 covers 14 residues. The CDR3 loop is CARSPLGQQETQYF. The CDR3 DNA reads TGTGCCAGAAGCCCTCTTGGACAGCAAGAGACCCAGTACTTC.

The chain links TRBV27 to TRBJ2-7; D is perhaps TRBD2 (5 bases). V was cut by 2 bases and J by 2 bases, with 13 bases left in between. CDR3 size: 15 residues. CDR1 MNHEY and CDR2 SMNVEV come from the germline V gene (reference sequence). CDR3 residues: CASSLVSAGTYEQYF. The DNA for the CDR3 is TGTGCCAGCAGTTTAGTTTCGGCGGGCACCTACGAGCAGTACTTC.

This clone appeared once. The chain is built from TRBV19 and TRBJ1-2, with D possibly TRBD1 on 6 matching bases. This CDR3 contains 14 residues. Germline CDR1 is LNHDA and CDR2 is SQIVND (reference sequence). Trimming pared 7 bases from V and 2 bases from J, leaving 14 bases between. The DNA of the CDR3 is TGTGCCAGTACCGAATACAGGGAAAACTATGGCTACACCTTC. Translated: CASTEYRENYGYTF.